Many counts were recorded for the clone carrying this T cell receptor (beta chain). The study amplified the TCR beta CDR3 region from genomic DNA. This amplification was carried out by two rounds of multiplex PCR. The authors ran first-round PCR with primers specific to each TRBV and TRBJ gene. One entry per CDR3 protein results from TCRdb running MiXCR on the multiplex PCR reads. Here the sample spans tens of thousands of distinct CDR3 sequences, less than 25% being singletons. These data originate in a study of prognosis after radiotherapy for stage I lung cancer. The germline V and J ends were trimmed by 5 bases and 7 bases, with 11 bases remaining between them. This CDR3 is 12 amino acids long. Germline CDR1 reads MNHEY; CDR2 reads SMNVEV (reference sequence).

The sequencing used PBMCs, collected before or after stereotactic body radiation therapy (not recorded which). The origin of this receptor is a donor aged 50 or older with non-small cell lung cancer. The chain has TRBV27 and TRBJ1-2; maybe TRBD1 (6 bases). CDR3 bases: TGTGCCAGCAGTACAGGGCGGCGTGGCTACACCTTC. It translates to CASSTGRRGYTF.